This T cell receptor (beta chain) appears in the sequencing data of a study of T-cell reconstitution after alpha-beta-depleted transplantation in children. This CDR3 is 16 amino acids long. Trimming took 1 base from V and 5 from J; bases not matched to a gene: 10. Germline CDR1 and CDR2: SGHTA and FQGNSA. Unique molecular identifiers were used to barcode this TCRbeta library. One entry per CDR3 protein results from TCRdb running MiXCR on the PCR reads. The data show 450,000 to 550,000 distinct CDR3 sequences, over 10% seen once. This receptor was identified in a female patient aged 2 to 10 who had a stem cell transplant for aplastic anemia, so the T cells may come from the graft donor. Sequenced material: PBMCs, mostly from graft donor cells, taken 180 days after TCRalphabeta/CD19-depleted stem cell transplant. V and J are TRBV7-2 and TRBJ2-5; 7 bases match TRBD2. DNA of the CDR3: TGTGCCAGCAGCTTAGTGGGAGGGGCCTGGATTGAGACCCAGTACTTC. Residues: CASSLVGGAWIETQYF.